This entry concerns a single T cell receptor (beta chain). The antigen remains undetermined. The record originates from a study of OX40 agonist ivuxolimab in advanced cancers. About the research overall: Treatment of patients was with ivuxolimab, an agonistic anti-OX40 (CD134) antibody. The dose-escalation cohort was about 87% male, with a mean age of approximately 61 years, ranging about 23 to 90. Findings and caveats of the study: Expanded peripheral T cell antigen specificity was not determined. Both blood CD4+ and CD8+ T cells showed clonal growth by week 6 at 0.1 to 3.0 mg/kg.

The table came from immunoSEQ multiplex PCR; TCRdb's copy has only in-frame clones and leaves some out. This sample has under 100,000 clones; around 80% occur once, and the top ten carry 0.51%. The length of the CDR3 is 16 residues. V was clipped by 0 bases and J by 2 bases; unmatched bases: 3. Germline loops: CDR1 SGHRS, CDR2 YFSETQ. The source was CD4+ or CD8+ T cells sorted from blood, collected in a trial of the OX40 agonist ivuxolimab. This sequence originates from an adult with an advanced solid tumor such as melanoma, head and neck, liver or kidney cancer. V and J are TRBV5-1 and TRBJ1-5, with 9 bases matching TRBD1. In nucleotides, the CDR3 is TGCGCCAGCAGCTTGGGACAGGGGGATGGCAATCAGCCCCAGCATTTT. It encodes CASSLGQGDGNQPQHF. Supplemented by reference TRBV5-1 and TRBJ1-5, the full variable domain reads KAGVTQTPRYLIKTRGQQVTLSCSPISGHRSVSWYQQTPGQGLQFLFEYFSETQRNKGNFPGRFSGRQFSNSRSEMNVSTLELGDSALYLCASSLGQGDGNQPQHFGDGTRLSIL.